This entry features one TCR beta chain sequence. In the authors' methods: Reference gene primer amplification gave nucleated cell count estimates. TCRdb's copy holds only in-frame clones and misses some; the assay was immunoSEQ multiplex PCR. V, J and clone size derive from that table, while D and trimming were established from the DNA sequence. The data contain 210,000 or so clones, 88% of them singletons. The data were obtained in a study of blood T cell repertoires in COVID-19. Trimming cost V 7 bases and J 1 base, with 13 bases left between them. This CDR3 comprises 14 residues. CDR1 and CDR2 from the germline V gene are SGHRS and YFSETQ.

The sequenced sample was peripheral blood. The sequence came from a woman in her thirties or forties who had recovered from COVID-19. The rearrangement links TRBV5-1 to TRBJ2-3; D remains unclear. For the CDR3, the DNA is TGCGCCAGCGCCGTGGGTCGGGGCACAGATACGCAGTATTTT. Its translation is CASAVGRGTDTQYF.